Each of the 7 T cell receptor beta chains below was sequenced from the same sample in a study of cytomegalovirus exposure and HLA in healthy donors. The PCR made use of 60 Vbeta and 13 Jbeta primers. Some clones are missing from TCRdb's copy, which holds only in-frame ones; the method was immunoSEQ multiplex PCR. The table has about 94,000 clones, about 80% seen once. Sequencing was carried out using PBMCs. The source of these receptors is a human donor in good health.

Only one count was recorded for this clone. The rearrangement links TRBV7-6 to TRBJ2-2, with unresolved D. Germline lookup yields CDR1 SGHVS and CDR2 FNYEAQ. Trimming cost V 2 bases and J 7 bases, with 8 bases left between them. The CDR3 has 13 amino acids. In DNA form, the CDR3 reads TGTGCCAGCAGCTTAAGCGAAAACGGGGAGCTGTTTTTT. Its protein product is CASSLSENGELFF.

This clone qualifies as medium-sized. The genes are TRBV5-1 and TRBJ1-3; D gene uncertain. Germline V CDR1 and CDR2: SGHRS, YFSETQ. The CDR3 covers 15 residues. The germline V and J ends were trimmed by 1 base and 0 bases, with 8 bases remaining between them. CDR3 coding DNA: TGCGCCAGCAGCTTGAAGCCGGTCTCTGGAAACACCATATATTTT. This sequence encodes CASSLKPVSGNTIYF.

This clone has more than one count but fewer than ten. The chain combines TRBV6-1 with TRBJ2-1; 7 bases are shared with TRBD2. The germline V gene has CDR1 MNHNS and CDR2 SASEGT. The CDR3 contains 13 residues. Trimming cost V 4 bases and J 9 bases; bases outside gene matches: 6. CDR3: CASSALIAGEQFF. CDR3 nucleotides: TGTGCCAGCAGTGCCCTAATAGCGGGTGAGCAGTTCTTC.

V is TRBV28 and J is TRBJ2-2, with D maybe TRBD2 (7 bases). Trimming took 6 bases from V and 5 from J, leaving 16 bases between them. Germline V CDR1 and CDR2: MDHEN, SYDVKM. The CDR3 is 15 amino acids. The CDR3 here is CASSPLGGHTGELFF. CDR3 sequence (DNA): TGTGCCAGCAGCCCCTTGGGGGGGCATACCGGGGAGCTGTTTTTT.

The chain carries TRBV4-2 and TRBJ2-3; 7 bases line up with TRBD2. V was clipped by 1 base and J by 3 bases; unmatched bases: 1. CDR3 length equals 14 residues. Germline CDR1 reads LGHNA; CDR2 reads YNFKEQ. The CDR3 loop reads CASSQGLATDTQYF. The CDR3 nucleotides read TGTGCCAGCAGCCAAGGACTAGCAACAGATACGCAGTATTTT.

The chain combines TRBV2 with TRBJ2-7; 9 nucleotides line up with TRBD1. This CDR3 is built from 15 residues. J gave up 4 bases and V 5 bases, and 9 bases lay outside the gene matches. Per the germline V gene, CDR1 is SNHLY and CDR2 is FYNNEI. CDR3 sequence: CASSWTGVTPYEQYF. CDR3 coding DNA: TGTGCCAGCAGTTGGACAGGGGTAACACCTTACGAGCAGTACTTC.

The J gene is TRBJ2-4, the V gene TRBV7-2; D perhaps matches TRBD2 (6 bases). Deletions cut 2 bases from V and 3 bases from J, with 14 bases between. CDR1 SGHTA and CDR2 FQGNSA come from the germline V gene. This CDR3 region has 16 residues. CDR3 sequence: CASSLRGLGGKNIQYF. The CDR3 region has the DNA TGTGCCAGCAGCTTACGGGGCCTGGGGGGCAAAAACATTCAGTACTTC.